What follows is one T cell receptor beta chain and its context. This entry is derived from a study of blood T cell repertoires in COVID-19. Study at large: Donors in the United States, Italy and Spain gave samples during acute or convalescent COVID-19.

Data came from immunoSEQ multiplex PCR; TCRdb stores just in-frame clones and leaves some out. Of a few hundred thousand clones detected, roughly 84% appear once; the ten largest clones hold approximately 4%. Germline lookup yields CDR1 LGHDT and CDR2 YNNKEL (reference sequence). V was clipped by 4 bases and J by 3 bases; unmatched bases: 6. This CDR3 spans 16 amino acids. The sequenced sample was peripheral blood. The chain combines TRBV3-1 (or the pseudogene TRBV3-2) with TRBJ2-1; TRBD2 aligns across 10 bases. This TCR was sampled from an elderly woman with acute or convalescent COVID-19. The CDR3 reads CASSPLSGGDYNEQFF. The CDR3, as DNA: TGTGCCAGCAGCCCCCTAAGCGGGGGGGACTACAATGAGCAGTTCTTC.